Listed below are T cell receptor beta chains from one sample, sequenced in a study of blood T cell repertoires in COVID-19. TCRdb's copy holds only in-frame clones and misses some; the assay was immunoSEQ multiplex PCR. This table has around 160,000 clones, roughly 84% appearing once. The sample taken for sequencing was PBMCs or T cells enriched from blood (not recorded which). The receptors derive from a woman between 45 and 65 years old who had been exposed to COVID-19. Each CDR3 is given with its conserved first and last residue. A D gene is named only where the DNA matches it firmly. Clone size is stated in some rows and not others, as once, few, many or a class when expanded.

CDR3 protein,CDR3 DNA,CDR3 length,V gene,clone size,J gene,D gene
CASTKGVTQPQHF,TGTGCCAGCACTAAAGGGGTGACCCAGCCCCAGCATTTT,13,TRBV12-3/TRBV12-4,NA,TRBJ1-5,NA
CASSEDWATDTQYF,TGTGCCAGCAGTGAAGACTGGGCAACAGATACGCAGTATTTT,14,TRBV6-1,once,TRBJ2-3,NA
CSVDLGGGTEAFF,TGCAGCGTTGACCTCGGCGGGGGCACTGAAGCTTTCTTT,13,TRBV29-1,once,TRBJ1-1,NA
CASSPLDGLSGNTIYF,TGTGCCAGCTCACCACTCGATGGCCTCTCTGGAAACACCATATATTTT,16,TRBV18,NA,TRBJ1-3,NA
CASSPGQGRSGNTIYF,TGTGCCAGCAGCCCCGGACAGGGGCGCTCTGGAAACACCATATATTTT,16,TRBV5-4,few,TRBJ1-3,TRBD1
CASSKELLEQPQHF,TGTGCCAGCAGCAAAGAACTGCTAGAACAGCCCCAGCATTTT,14,TRBV7-9,NA,TRBJ1-5,NA
CASSYSRASNYGYTF,TGTGCCAGCAGTTACTCGAGGGCCAGTAACTATGGCTACACCTTC,15,TRBV6-5,NA,TRBJ1-2,NA
CASSLHSQGLGTQYF,TGTGCCAGCAGCTTGCATTCACAGGGGTTGGGGACCCAGTACTTC,15,TRBV7-2,NA,TRBJ2-5,TRBD1
CAYKREGWADTQYF,TGTGCCTACAAGCGGGAGGGGTGGGCAGATACGCAGTATTTT,14,TRBV5-4,NA,TRBJ2-3,TRBD2
CASSEVWVAGRQETQYF,TGTGCCAGCAGTGAAGTATGGGTAGCGGGGAGGCAAGAGACCCAGTACTTC,17,TRBV6-1,NA,TRBJ2-5,TRBD2
CASTPTGGESYEQYF,TGTGCCAGCACGCCGACAGGGGGCGAGTCCTACGAGCAGTACTTC,15,TRBV4-2,once,TRBJ2-7,TRBD1
CASTRVGAKTQYF,TGTGCCAGCACGCGAGTGGGGGCCAAGACCCAGTACTTC,13,TRBV6-5,NA,TRBJ2-5,NA
CASSDSVGYGYTF,TGTGCCAGCAGCGACTCGGTCGGCTATGGCTACACCTTC,13,TRBV7-3,once,TRBJ1-2,NA
CASSQLGAITDTQYF,TGTGCCAGCAGCCAACTAGGGGCGATCACAGATACGCAGTATTTT,15,TRBV3-1/TRBV3-2,few,TRBJ2-3,NA
CASSQDGNRGDTGELFF,TGCGCCAGCAGCCAAGATGGAAACAGGGGGGACACCGGGGAGCTGTTTTTT,17,TRBV4-3,NA,TRBJ2-2,TRBD1
CASSFGQGALHRTDTQYF,TGCGCCAGCAGCTTTGGGCAGGGGGCCCTCCATCGCACAGATACGCAGTATTTT,18,TRBV5-1,few,TRBJ2-3,TRBD1
CASSLALNPREKLFF,TGCGCCAGCAGCTTGGCACTCAATCCCAGGGAAAAACTGTTTTTT,15,TRBV5-1,NA,TRBJ1-4,NA
CASSKVPGWKYKDQPQHF,TGTGCCAGCAGCAAAGTTCCAGGTTGGAAGTATAAGGATCAGCCCCAGCATTTT,18,TRBV21-1,NA,TRBJ1-5,NA
CASSEAGGYEQYF,TGCGCCAGCAGCGAAGCAGGGGGCTACGAGCAGTACTTC,13,TRBV5-1,NA,TRBJ2-7,TRBD1
CASSPEVGLLEELFF,TGTGCCAGCAGCCCCGAGGTGGGACTCCTCGAGGAGCTGTTTTTT,15,TRBV2,NA,TRBJ2-2,NA
CASSFVGAREQFF,TGTGCCAGCAGCTTTGTTGGGGCACGGGAGCAGTTCTTC,13,TRBV7-2,NA,TRBJ2-1,NA
CSARLAGEQFF,TGCAGTGCTAGATTAGCGGGTGAGCAGTTCTTC,11,TRBV20-1,NA,TRBJ2-1,TRBD2
CASSPDRGSEAFF,TGCGCCAGCAGTCCCGACAGGGGGAGTGAAGCTTTCTTT,13,TRBV5-1,NA,TRBJ1-1,TRBD1
CSVADRVSTEAFF,TGCAGCGTCGCGGACAGGGTGAGCACTGAAGCTTTCTTT,13,TRBV29-1,NA,TRBJ1-1,TRBD1
CASRRTGNYGYTF,TGTGCCAGTAGGCGGACAGGGAACTATGGCTACACCTTC,13,TRBV19,NA,TRBJ1-2,TRBD1
CATALAGADTQYF,TGTGCCACCGCCCTAGCGGGGGCAGATACGCAGTATTTT,13,TRBV24-1,NA,TRBJ2-3,TRBD2
CASSSGGEQFF,TGTGCCAGCAGTAGCGGGGGGGAGCAGTTCTTC,11,TRBV12-3/TRBV12-4,NA,TRBJ2-1,TRBD2
CATSRGGRAGDGYTF,TGTGCCACCAGCAGAGGGGGCCGGGCAGGGGATGGCTACACCTTC,15,TRBV15,NA,TRBJ1-2,NA
CASSSPGQGRENTQYF,TGTGCCAGCAGCTCACCTGGACAGGGACGCGAGAATACGCAGTATTTT,16,TRBV13,NA,TRBJ2-3,TRBD1
CASSFRGTRADTQYF,TGTGCCAGCAGCTTCAGGGGAACTCGTGCAGATACGCAGTATTTT,15,TRBV7-2,few,TRBJ2-3,NA
CASSEALVASGYTF,TGTGCCAGCAGTGAAGCGCTTGTCGCGAGTGGCTACACCTTC,14,TRBV2,NA,TRBJ1-2,NA
CASSRAGRDNEQFF,TGCGCCAGCAGCCGAGCGGGGAGAGACAATGAGCAGTTCTTC,14,TRBV10-1,NA,TRBJ2-1,TRBD2
CATGNTGELFF,TGTGCCACGGGGAACACCGGGGAGCTGTTTTTT,11,TRBV19,NA,TRBJ2-2,NA
CSVVVQKNTEAFF,TGCAGCGTTGTTGTTCAGAAGAACACTGAAGCTTTCTTT,13,TRBV29-1,NA,TRBJ1-1,NA
CASRKEVSNLNTEAFF,TGCGCCAGCCGAAAAGAGGTGTCCAACTTGAACACTGAAGCTTTCTTT,16,TRBV5-1,NA,TRBJ1-1,NA
CASSEKQWNTEAFF,TGTGCCAGCAGCGAAAAACAGTGGAACACTGAAGCTTTCTTT,14,TRBV6-2/TRBV6-3,NA,TRBJ1-1,NA
CASKWGRAQETQYF,TGTGCCAGCAAATGGGGCAGGGCCCAAGAGACCCAGTACTTC,14,TRBV6-5,NA,TRBJ2-5,NA
CASGLAPGDQPQHF,TGTGCTAGTGGTTTGGCCCCCGGGGATCAGCCCCAGCATTTT,14,TRBV12-5,NA,TRBJ1-5,NA
CATSDLTGEAFF,TGTGCCACCAGTGATTTAACCGGTGAAGCTTTCTTT,12,TRBV24-1,NA,TRBJ1-1,NA
CASSYFPGQGDTQYF,TGTGCCAGCAGTTACTTTCCGGGACAGGGGGATACGCAGTATTTT,15,TRBV6-2/TRBV6-3,NA,TRBJ2-3,TRBD1
CASHRRGLGRSFSYEQYF,TGTGCCAGCCACCGGAGGGGGCTAGGGCGGTCTTTCTCCTACGAGCAGTACTTC,18,TRBV19,NA,TRBJ2-7,NA
CASSSISGRTTDTQYF,TGCGCCAGCAGCTCAATTAGCGGGAGAACAACAGATACGCAGTATTTT,16,TRBV5-1,once,TRBJ2-3,TRBD2